Presented here are 10 T cell receptor beta chains from one specimen sequenced in a study of blood T cell repertoires in COVID-19. Sequenced by immunoSEQ multiplex PCR; TCRdb stores in-frame clones only, minus some. The top ten clones hold 13% to 15% of a sample with roughly 53,000 clones, approximately 85% of them seen once. The material sequenced was peripheral blood. These receptors all stem from a human donor in a cohort sampled during active COVID-19.

This clone is a singleton in its sample. The chain uses TRBV18 and TRBJ2-1, with 8 positions matching TRBD1. This CDR3 is 13 amino acids long. V lost 4 bases and J lost 9; bases outside the gene matches: 5. Germline CDR1 reads KGHSH; CDR2 reads LQKENI. CDR3 sequence reads: CASSQQGVGEQFF. DNA of the CDR3: TGTGCCAGCTCACAACAGGGGGTCGGTGAGCAGTTCTTC.

This clone was observed once. The chain employs TRBV27 and TRBJ1-1; D call uncertain. The CDR3 has 16 amino acids. V lost 4 bases, J lost 2 bases, and 17 bases lay in between. The germline V gene encodes CDR1 MNHEY and CDR2 SMNVEV (reference sequence). CDR3 nucleotide sequence: TGTGCCAGCAGTTCCAGTACCCGCCGGAGTAACACTGAAGCTTTCTTT. Amino acid sequence: CASSSSTRRSNTEAFF.

V is TRBV28 and J is TRBJ1-2; TRBD1 agrees at 8 bases. The ends lost 6 bases at V and 6 bases at J; junction bases unmatched: 9. This CDR3 has 14 residues. Germline lookup yields CDR1 MDHEN and CDR2 SYDVKM. The chain's CDR3 is CASRRGADRDGYTF. The DNA for the CDR3 is TGTGCCAGCAGACGTGGCGCGGACAGGGATGGCTACACCTTC.

The chain employs TRBV27 and TRBJ1-1, with TRBD1 as a possible D gene (5 bases). Germline CDR1 reads MNHEY; CDR2 reads SMNVEV (reference sequence). CDR3 length: 15 amino acids. The V end lost 7 bases, the J end lost 3 bases, and 18 bases lay between the germline ends. This CDR3 is CASKVQGNVHTEAFF. The CDR3 DNA reads TGTGCCAGCAAGGTCCAGGGAAATGTGCACACTGAAGCTTTCTTT.

The chain uses TRBV6-5 and TRBJ1-4; D gene uncertain. The CDR3 sequence is 15 residues long. Germline CDR1 reads MNHEY; CDR2 reads SVGAGI. V was shortened by 5 bases and J by 2 bases, with 12 bases between the two germline ends. The CDR3 nucleotides are TGTGCCAGCAGTAAATACAGTTTTACTAATGAAAAACTGTTTTTT. It translates to CASSKYSFTNEKLFF.

The chain is built from TRBV7-9 and TRBJ1-1; no firm D call. V lost 0 bases, J lost 2 bases, and 10 bases lay in between. The CDR3 runs to 15 residues. Germline V gene sequence: CDR1 SEHNR, CDR2 FQNEAQ (reference sequence). The CDR3 reads CASSLAGGGNTEAFF. DNA of the CDR3: TGTGCCAGCAGCTTAGCTGGCGGCGGAAACACTGAAGCTTTCTTT.

This clone was counted a few times. The rearrangement links TRBV28 to TRBJ1-4; TRBD1 is a possible D gene (5 bases). This CDR3 is built from 15 residues. Trimming shortened V by 3 bases and J by 2 bases, and 10 bases separated the two germline ends. CDR1 is MDHEN, CDR2 SYDVKM, per germline. CDR3 sequence (DNA): TGTGCCAGCAGTTTGGGGGGTAACACTAATGAAAAACTGTTTTTT. It codes for CASSLGGNTNEKLFF.

The chain couples TRBV7-3 to TRBJ1-1, with D unclear. CDR1 and CDR2 (germline): SGHTA, FQGTGA. Trimming left V 2 bases short and J 4 bases short, with 8 bases between. CDR3 length: 13 residues. Written as DNA, the CDR3 is TGTGCCAGCAGCTTATTTGTGAGCACTGAAGCTTTCTTT. Its translation is CASSLFVSTEAFF. Looking up the rest from reference TRBV7-3 and TRBJ1-1 gives the full variable domain: GAGVSQTPSNKVTEKGKYVELRCDPISGHTALYWYRQSLGQGPEFLIYFQGTGAADDSGLPNDRFFAVRPEGSVSTLKIQRTERGDSAVYLCASSLFVSTEAFFGQGTRLTVV.

This chain uses TRBV6-2 or TRBV6-3 with TRBJ1-4; D gene uncertain. The CDR3 is 13 residues long. V was trimmed by 2 bases and J by 5 bases, leaving 6 bases between them. In germline, CDR1 is MNHEY, CDR2 SVGEGT. In nucleotides, the CDR3 is TGTGCCAGCAGTTACCGGGAAAATGAAAAACTGTTTTTT. Protein: CASSYRENEKLFF.

The chain joins TRBV7-2 to TRBJ1-1; 10 nucleotides agree with TRBD1. Germline loops: CDR1 SGHTA, CDR2 FQGNSA. Trimming cost V 5 bases and J 3 bases; bases outside gene matches: 6. The CDR3 is 15 amino acids. CDR3 sequence reads: CASSPPGQGYTEAFF. The CDR3 region has the DNA TGTGCCAGCAGCCCCCCGGGACAGGGGTACACTGAAGCTTTCTTT.